A selection of T cell receptor beta chains follows, all from one sample in a study of cytomegalovirus exposure and HLA in healthy donors. Sequencing was performed with immunoSEQ multiplex PCR; in TCRdb, only in-frame clones are kept and a portion is missing. The data show 270,000 or so clones, about nine tenths seen once. Sequenced material: PBMCs. Every receptor here comes from a girl between 2 and 10 years old in good health and CMV-seronegative. Each CDR3 is given with its conserved first and last residue. Size values are once, few and many counts, or a class for expanded clones, and some rows have none.

V gene	clone size	J gene	CDR3 protein
TRBV5-1	.	TRBJ2-1	CASSFRQGDNEQFF
TRBV7-8	.	TRBJ1-2	CASSLAGTMDYTF
TRBV4-1	.	TRBJ2-7	CASSQTASGRDEQYF
TRBV6-1	.	TRBJ2-3	CASSEPRGKDTQYF
TRBV6-4	.	TRBJ1-2	CASSEDRAGYGYTF
TRBV10-3	.	TRBJ1-2	CAISESEGGSYGYTF
TRBV7-6	.	TRBJ2-7	CASSLDVGSSYEQYF
TRBV5-6	.	TRBJ1-2	CASSQGTQYGYTF
TRBV6-4	.	TRBJ2-3	CASSDFLAGTDTQYF
TRBV30	.	TRBJ2-1	CAWSVGGHYNEQFF
TRBV18	.	TRBJ2-5	CASSPPASTETQYF
TRBV5-6	.	TRBJ2-7	CASSERQGWYYITYEQYF
TRBV19	few	TRBJ1-1	CASSNRGGNTEAFF
TRBV6-4	.	TRBJ2-4	CASSPGTGGIGAKNIQYF
TRBV11-2	.	TRBJ2-7	CASRGLAGYEQYF
TRBV2	.	TRBJ2-1	CAKGTSGHNEQFF
TRBV5-4	.	TRBJ2-7	CASSLDPTGYEQYF
TRBV7-9	once	TRBJ1-1	CASSQPGRGIEAFF
TRBV5-1	.	TRBJ2-4	CASSWGGPEAKNIQYF
TRBV7-3	.	TRBJ1-3	CASSLGHGNTIYF
TRBV29-1	.	.	CSVDGRGNEQYF
TRBV7-2	.	TRBJ2-1	CASSLVSGSVGNEQFF
TRBV28	.	TRBJ1-1	CASSGQGATEAFF
TRBV5-1	.	TRBJ1-4	CASSSGGTGGTTNEKLFF
TRBV2	once	TRBJ1-5	CASSLDLTVNSNQPQHF
TRBV6-1	.	TRBJ1-6	CASSSRISPLHF
TRBV30	.	TRBJ2-7	CAWSVQGYEQYF
TRBV10-3	.	TRBJ2-5	CAISGAEGVETQYF
TRBV19	.	TRBJ2-1	CASSIGGGPSYNEQFF
TRBV6-1	.	TRBJ1-1	CASRPGQRNTEAFF
TRBV29-1	.	TRBJ2-3	CSVVYHTSTDTQYF
TRBV9	.	TRBJ1-6	CASSVGTPPDSPLHF
TRBV11-2	.	TRBJ2-1	CASSHRVAGTNNEQFF
TRBV7-9	.	TRBJ1-3	CSSSPDRGLESGNTIYF
TRBV6-6	once	TRBJ1-1	CASSPRTLEGTEAFF
TRBV25-1	.	TRBJ2-1	CASSDSGRSDNEQFF
TRBV14	.	TRBJ1-1	CASSQATGWTEAFF
TRBV13	.	TRBJ2-1	CASSLGLFQGDYNEQFF
TRBV6-1	once	TRBJ1-1	CASSEDRGGTEAFF
TRBV25-1	.	TRBJ2-2	CASSKGFPAGNTGELFF